The rows below give T cell receptor beta chains drawn from one sample of a study of blood T cell repertoires in COVID-19. The protocol was immunoSEQ multiplex PCR, while the TCRdb copy is restricted to in-frame clones and leaves out a portion. The sample consists of approximately 310,000 clones, 80% to 90% of them appearing once. Sequenced input: peripheral blood. All receptors come from a woman in her fifties or sixties who had recovered from COVID-19. Each CDR3 is given with its conserved first and last residue. The D gene is left open where the match is weak. Not all rows give a size; the values are once, few, many and, for expanded clones, a class.

D	V	size	J	DNA	CDR3
NA	TRBV5-1	NA	TRBJ2-5	TGCGCCAGCAGCCCCAGCCAGCGGCAAGAGACCCAGTACTTC	CASSPSQRQETQYF
NA	TRBV3-1/TRBV3-2	NA	TRBJ2-7	TGTGCCAGCGGTCAGGACTACGAGCAGTACTTC	CASGQDYEQYF
NA	TRBV9	few	TRBJ1-1	TGTGCCAGCAGCGTAGTCGGGGAGGCGGGCACTGAAGCTTTCTTT	CASSVVGEAGTEAFF
TRBD2	TRBV28	NA	TRBJ2-1	TGTGCCAGCAGTTCAAGGGTAGCGGGCTCCTACAATGAGCAGTTCTTC	CASSSRVAGSYNEQFF
NA	TRBV29-1	NA	TRBJ2-5	TGCAGCGTCGATACAGTACAAGAGACCCAGTACTTC	CSVDTVQETQYF
NA	TRBV5-1	NA	TRBJ2-3	TGCGCCAGCTCGGAGGGGCCCACAGATACGCAGTATTTT	CASSEGPTDTQYF
TRBD1	TRBV5-1	once	TRBJ1-4	TGCGCCAGCAGCCGGACAGGGACAAATGAAAAACTGTTTTTT	CASSRTGTNEKLFF
NA	TRBV28	NA	TRBJ1-2	TGTGCCAGCAGTTTAGCGTGGACTGCCGATGGCTACACCTTC	CASSLAWTADGYTF
TRBD1	TRBV4-3	NA	TRBJ1-2	TGCGCCAGCAGCCACTCACACAGGGGCGGCTATGGCTACACCTTC	CASSHSHRGGYGYTF
NA	TRBV19	NA	TRBJ2-5	TGTGCCAGTAGTATAGGAGCTCGGGGGGAGACCCAGTACTTC	CASSIGARGETQYF
TRBD1	TRBV5-1	NA	TRBJ2-3	TGCGCCAGCAGTTACGGACAGGGCTACACAGATACGCAGTATTTT	CASSYGQGYTDTQYF
NA	TRBV10-3	NA	TRBJ1-1	TGTGCCATCATGGGAGGGGGCACTGAAGCTTTCTTT	CAIMGGGTEAFF
TRBD2	TRBV30	NA	TRBJ2-7	TGTGCCTGGACCAGGACTAGCGGCCCCTACGAGCAGTACTTC	CAWTRTSGPYEQYF
TRBD1	TRBV7-8	many	TRBJ2-5	TGTGCCAGCAACCTCTGGGCAGGGGGCGGAGAGACCCAGTACTTC	CASNLWAGGGETQYF
NA	TRBV27	NA	TRBJ2-5	TGTGCCAGCAGTTTAGGCAGGGCGGGGTCCCAGTACTTC	CASSLGRAGSQYF
NA	TRBV25-1	NA	TRBJ2-7	TGTGCCAGCAGTGAATTGAACAGCTACGAGCAGTACTTC	CASSELNSYEQYF
TRBD1	TRBV11-2	NA	TRBJ1-1	TGTGCCAGCAGCCCCAGGACAGGGCGGAGCACTGAAGCTTTCTTT	CASSPRTGRSTEAFF
NA	TRBV19	NA	TRBJ1-1	TGTGCCAGTAGGAGGTACCAAGAAGCTTTCTTT	CASRRYQEAFF
TRBD1	TRBV5-1	NA	TRBJ1-2	TGCGCCAGCAGAAGACAGGGGAGGTCCTATGGCTACACCTTC	CASRRQGRSYGYTF
NA	TRBV3-1/TRBV3-2	once	TRBJ1-1	TGTGCCAGCAGCCAAGATTCCGGGGTGGCTTTCTTT	CASSQDSGVAFF
NA	TRBV5-6	NA	TRBJ1-3	TGTGCCAGCAGCTTGGGTCGCGGCGCAAGCTCTGGAAACACCATATATTTT	CASSLGRGASSGNTIYF
NA	TRBV28	once	TRBJ1-2	TGTGCCAGCAGTCCCCCAGGGTACTATGGCTACACCTTC	CASSPPGYYGYTF
NA	TRBV29-1	NA	TRBJ1-2	TGCAGCGTTGGACTTATTACGGATAACTATGGCTACACCTTC	CSVGLITDNYGYTF
TRBD1	TRBV5-4	once	TRBJ2-7	TGTGCCAGCAGCGCTGGGGACAGGATCGTCGAGCAGTACTTC	CASSAGDRIVEQYF
TRBD1	TRBV28	few	TRBJ1-1	TGTGCCAGCAGTCCACCCGGGACAGTGAACACTGAAGCTTTCTTT	CASSPPGTVNTEAFF
TRBD1	TRBV18	NA	TRBJ2-7	TGTGCCAGCTCACCCCGGGACAGGGGTTCCGAGCAGTACTTC	CASSPRDRGSEQYF
TRBD2	TRBV5-1	NA	TRBJ2-1	TGCGCCAGCAGCTTGGCCACTAGCGGGGTTATGGGTGAGCAGTTCTTC	CASSLATSGVMGEQFF
TRBD1	TRBV19	NA	TRBJ2-7	TGTGCCAGTAGTCTCCCCCGGGACAGACGCTACGAGCAGTACTTC	CASSLPRDRRYEQYF
NA	TRBV6-2/TRBV6-3	NA	TRBJ1-2	TGTGCCAGCAGTTACGGGCCCCTCCTGGGCTACACCTTC	CASSYGPLLGYTF
TRBD2	TRBV2	NA	TRBJ2-5	TGTGCCAGCAACAGCGGGAGGGGAGAGACCCAGTACTTC	CASNSGRGETQYF
TRBD1	TRBV27	NA	TRBJ2-7	TGTGCCAGCAGTCACGGGACAGGCCAAGGCGAGCAGTACTTC	CASSHGTGQGEQYF
TRBD2	TRBV29-1	NA	TRBJ2-7	TGCAGCGTTGATGCTAGCGGGACCATGGGCGAGCAGTACTTC	CSVDASGTMGEQYF
NA	TRBV27	NA	TRBJ2-2	TGTGCCAGCAGTCCCCGATCACAGGGTACCAGCACCGGGGAGCTGTTTTTT	CASSPRSQGTSTGELFF
NA	TRBV12-3/TRBV12-4	NA	TRBJ1-3	TGTGCCAGCAGTCTAGACAGGGGAAACACCATATATTTT	CASSLDRGNTIYF
TRBD1	TRBV10-1	NA	TRBJ2-1	TGCGCCAGCAGTGGGTACCCTGGTGGACAGGGAATCGATGAGCAGTTCTTC	CASSGYPGGQGIDEQFF
NA	TRBV27	NA	TRBJ2-2	TGTGCCAGCAGTTTTTCCCCAGGTTCCATCCCTCGGGAGCTGTTTTTT	CASSFSPGSIPRELFF
NA	TRBV6-5	NA	TRBJ1-1	TGTGCCAGCAGCCGCCGCGGCACTGAAGCTTTCTTT	CASSRRGTEAFF
NA	TRBV6-2/TRBV6-3	NA	TRBJ2-3	TGTGCCAGCAGTTACCCTACCGGGATCACAGATACGCAGTATTTT	CASSYPTGITDTQYF
NA	TRBV7-2	NA	TRBJ2-5	TGTGCCAGCAGCTCCCCGAGCGGGCGGTGGGAGACCCAGTACTTC	CASSSPSGRWETQYF
NA	TRBV6-5	NA	TRBJ2-2	TGTGCCAGCAGTTTCTCAAGCGGCGGGGAGCTGTTTTTT	CASSFSSGGELFF
TRBD2	TRBV2	NA	TRBJ2-7	TGTGCCAGCAGTGCCCCGGGGGGGACGTGGTACGAGCAGTACTTC	CASSAPGGTWYEQYF
TRBD1	TRBV19	NA	TRBJ1-3	TGTGCCAGTAGTAGACAGGGGCCCATCTCTGGAAACACCATATATTTT	CASSRQGPISGNTIYF
TRBD2	TRBV6-6	NA	TRBJ2-3	TGTGCCAGCAGCCTAGCGGGGGTTCGCACAGATACGCAGTATTTT	CASSLAGVRTDTQYF
TRBD2	TRBV7-8	NA	TRBJ2-2	TGTGCCAGCAGCCCCCGCGGCGGGGGGGCCGGGACCGGGGAGCTGTTTTTT	CASSPRGGGAGTGELFF
NA	TRBV7-9	few	TRBJ2-2	TGTGCCAGCAGCGTCGGGGTGAGCAGCACCGGGGAGCTGTTTTTT	CASSVGVSSTGELFF
TRBD1	TRBV10-3	NA	TRBJ2-1	TGTGCCATCAGTGAGAGAACAGGGGGCGATGAGCAGTTCTTC	CAISERTGGDEQFF
NA	TRBV9	NA	TRBJ1-4	TGTGCCAGCAGCCAAGCAATCGGGGGGCCTGGTAATGAAAAACTGTTTTTT	CASSQAIGGPGNEKLFF